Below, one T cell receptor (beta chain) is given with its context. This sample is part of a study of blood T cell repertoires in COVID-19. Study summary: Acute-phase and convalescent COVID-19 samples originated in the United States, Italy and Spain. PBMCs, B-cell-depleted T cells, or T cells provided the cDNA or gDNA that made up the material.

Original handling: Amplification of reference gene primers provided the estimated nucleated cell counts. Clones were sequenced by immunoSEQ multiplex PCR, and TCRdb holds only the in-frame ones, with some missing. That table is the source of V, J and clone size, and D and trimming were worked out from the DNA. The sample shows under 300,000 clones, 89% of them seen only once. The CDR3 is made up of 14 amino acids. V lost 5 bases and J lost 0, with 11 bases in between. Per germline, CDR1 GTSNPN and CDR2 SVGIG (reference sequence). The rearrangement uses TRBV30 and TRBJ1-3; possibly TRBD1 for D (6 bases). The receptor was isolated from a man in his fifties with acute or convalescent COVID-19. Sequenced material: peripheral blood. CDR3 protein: CAWETGSSGNTIYF. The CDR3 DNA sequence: TGTGCCTGGGAGACAGGTAGCTCTGGAAACACCATATATTTT. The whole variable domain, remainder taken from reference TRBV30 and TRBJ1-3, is SQTIHQWPATLVQPVGSPLSLECTVEGTSNPNLYWYRQAAGRGLQLLFYSVGIGQISSEVPQNLSASRPQDRQFILSSKKLLLSDSGFYLCAWETGSSGNTIYFGEGSWLTVV.